This T cell receptor (beta chain) was identified during a study of cytomegalovirus exposure and HLA in healthy donors (dated by TCRdb to between 2016 and 2019). For the study in its entirety: An earlier analysis of some 620 of the donors reported 276 Gb of sequence data and 117 million unique TCR beta sequences obtained from about 180 million T cells. Using immunosequencing, the study profiled T cell repertoires from about 610 subjects and related those repertoires to cytomegalovirus serostatus. The study aimed to test whether signatures of past pathogen exposure could be identified by cataloging public T cell receptors. The number of typed donors differed by locus: 629-630 for A, B, C, DRB1 and DQB1; about 520 for DQA1; some 610 for DPA1; and approximately 450 for DPB1. An earlier analysis of 587 of the donors applied high-throughput TCR beta sequencing to assess whether each TCR beta V gene segment acted as functional or pseudogenic. All discovery cohort repertoires had been generated using a single sequencing platform. An early release that covered 640 HLA-typed donors contained approximately 300 gigabases of sequencing data and about 93 million unique TCR sequences. HLA typing included class I and class II loci at four-digit resolution. A later analysis re-analyzed previously published TCR beta repertoires from approximately 670 donors and added high-resolution HLA genotyping to study TCR occurrence patterns. The genetic ancestry cluster associated with self-reported Caucasian donors included roughly 84% of the roughly 360 genotyped donors. Donor age, sex, ethnicity and CMV serostatus were compiled alongside the repertoire data. The later analysis used no new phenotypic data to find candidate immune exposures, relying instead on TCR beta sequences and their occurrence across donors. A separate validation cohort of more than 100 different subjects was used in addition to the approximately 670-subject first cohort. A later genetic analysis took genome-wide SNP genotypes for 398 of the 666 donors and used that subset as a discovery cohort. Several DR-DQ haplotypes were handled as single units for association and clustering because linkage in the cohort was strong. High-throughput TCR immunosequencing, statistical association of individual TCRs with disease status, and machine learning were combined to predict cytomegalovirus infection status. On average, roughly 250,000 unique TCR beta nucleotide sequences were sequenced per donor among a few hundred genotyped donors of the cohort, with about 17% of those sequences being non-productive.

Findings and caveats that apply to the study as a whole: Because the 87-base-pair reads could not distinguish some IMGT-functional V segments, including TRBV6-2 and TRBV6-3, those segments were excluded. Most CMV-associated TCR beta chains appeared to be HLA-restricted in a later analysis, and the HLA associations seemed to be driven largely by CMV exposure. A later analysis found that HLA-associated TCR beta chains were more clonally expanded and had lower generation probabilities than equally common non-associated chains. In vitro tests confirmed that a few of the cytomegalovirus-associated TCR beta chains recognize cytomegalovirus antigens. While some public TCRs were present in many individuals, most TCR sequences turned up only very rarely across donors. In the study, approximately 160 TCR beta chains were listed as associated with cytomegalovirus. In an earlier analysis of some 640 of the donors, most TCR beta V segments were observed in productive rearrangements about 90% or about 30% of the time, broadly matching IMGT annotations. A further reported finding was that TCR beta sequences accurately predicted the HLA-A and HLA-B alleles for most subjects in the first cohort. A cluster of highly shared sequence variants was judged likely to represent a technical artifact of the sequencing pipeline. Assigning TCR associations to individual alleles was difficult when HLA alleles, especially DR and DQ, strongly co-occurred. The only immune exposure information available for the cohort was CMV serostatus. The presence/absence analyses assumed that sequencing depth was roughly uniform across donors, and that assumption may not be true. The cohort was sequenced for TCR beta chains only, and without alpha or paired-chain data the features that could be detected were limited. In a later analysis, 15,000 to 20,000 TCR beta sequences were associated with specific HLA alleles at a false discovery rate of 0.05. A later analysis found that TCR association rates varied across HLA loci, with DRB1 alleles showing the most associated TCRs and HLA-C alleles the fewest. Over 15 rarely observed V segments, including chromosome 9 orphons, were excluded from the earlier analysis of several hundred of the donors because counts were too low. An association between a missense DCLRE1C variant and V-gene and J-gene trimming of TCR beta chains was found in a later genetic analysis and replicated in an independent cohort. Cytomegalovirus status was reported to be diagnosed by the classifier with high specificity and sensitivity in both the original and validation cohorts. Linkage disequilibrium might explain the correlated functional status among segregating V segments, but an unknown experimental factor could not be ruled out. In a later genetic analysis, fewer N-insertions in productive TCRs were reported among donors in an Asian-associated ancestry cluster than the roughly 700-donor mean. A later analysis reported that several top co-occurrence clusters appeared linked to parvovirus B19, influenza, CMV and Epstein-Barr virus. The authors suggested that the approach could potentially be generalized to other disease states and immunological phenotypes. Because HLA typing was unavailable for some donors at each locus, only the typed subset was used in association tests.

As regards this clone: Its antigen has not been determined. Qualities for individual bases were not recorded, and no much larger clone is one base off.

V has 5 bases trimmed and J has 5 bases trimmed; junction bases matching no gene number 6. The CDR3 spans 15 residues, from the cysteine through the phenylalanine. The read is trimmed to its CDR3 DNA, 45 bases read in frame from base 1. Reading the germline V gene (reference sequence) gives CDR1 MNHEY and CDR2 SMNVEV. Libraries were constructed by the immunoSEQ multiplex PCR assay. For the multiplex PCR, a mixture combining 60 forward primers for TCR Vbeta segments and 13 reverse primers for TCR Jbeta segments was used. The CDR3 region of rearranged TCR beta genes was amplified from genomic DNA with a multiplex PCR assay. The amplified TCR beta libraries were sequenced on the Illumina HiSeq System as 87-base-pair reads. The original methods were these. In a later analysis, tens of millions of unique TCR beta chains were counted across the 500 to 850 repertoires, and some 10 million of these chains were shared by at least two donors. A nearest-neighbor algorithm error-corrected the raw reads and collapsed the reads into unique sequences, merging closely related sequences to remove PCR and sequencing errors. Alignment of CDR3 sequences to IMGT reference sequences was used to assign V, D and J gene segments. For a sequence to be retained, at least a six-nucleotide match to both a V gene segment and a J gene segment was required. A rearrangement was called productive if the CDR3 had no stop codons and remained in frame with V and J, and every other rearrangement was called non-productive. CDR3 was defined according to IMGT convention as the region running from the second conserved V-encoded cysteine to the conserved J-encoded phenylalanine. Sequences without an unambiguous match to a single V gene segment were excluded from the earlier analysis of about 600 of the donors. An earlier analysis of a few hundred of the donors called V segments functional above 56.7% productive rearrangements and segregating when the between-donor standard deviation exceeded 5%. To diagnose cytomegalovirus status from the catalog of TCR beta chain sequences, a statistical classification framework was built. In a later analysis, V and J genes were assigned by comparing TCR nucleotide sequences against IMGT/GENE-DB human TR gene sequences. A later analysis assigned CDR3 sequences and most-parsimonious VDJ recombination scenarios with the TCRdist pipeline. In a later analysis, every TCR beta chain was defined by the combination of its CDR3 amino acid sequence and its V-gene family, and reads without a unique V-gene family were dropped. A later analysis removed 592 highly shared, low-generation-probability nucleotide sequences to deal with suspected cross-contamination and a sequencing artifact. For each public chain, a later analysis derived a clonal expansion index from normalized ranks of inferred template counts within each repertoire. Generation probabilities in a later analysis came from a VDJ recombination model fitted to out-of-frame rearrangements, and those results were checked against IGoR. In a later analysis, hypergeometric tests were used to score TCR-TCR, TCR-HLA and TCR-CMV co-occurrence, with a repertoire-size bias correction applied to TCR pairs. False discovery rates were estimated in a later analysis by permuting HLA or CMV assignments 20 times. A later analysis grouped co-occurring TCRs with DBSCAN, adding TCRdist sequence similarity when clustering within HLA-allele-positive subsets. Repertoires with fewer than 30,000 or more than 120,000 public chains were left out of co-occurrence clustering, as were five repertoires with anomalous nucleotide sharing. Held by TCRdb, this immuneACCESS table contains in-frame sequences only and omits some clones. Under half of the omission traces to an unresolved V gene where checked; the cause of the rest is unknown. V and J calls and clone size come straight from that table; D and trimming were deduced from the DNA. The sample yields approximately 210,000 clones; about 81% were counted once. In total, the top ten clones hold approximately 5.7% of the sample.

The cohort was made up of under 800 healthy bone marrow donors. At the time of sampling, every cohort member was nominally healthy, though immune exposures that went unrecorded were likely present. The donor tested CMV seropositive and was one of the 289 seropositive cohort members. A peripheral blood sample was provided by each donor, and peripheral blood mononuclear cells were used for TCR beta sequencing. Genomic DNA extraction from the blood cell samples was performed with the Qiagen DNeasy Blood Extraction Kit. The sequenced material came from PBMCs. The TCR was taken from a man aged 40-49 years in good health and CMV-seropositive. Recombination linked TRBV27 to TRBJ2-2, with 9 bases matching TRBD1. The CDR3 region: CASSLRDRGTGELFF. The bases are TGTGCCAGCAGTCTCCGAGACAGGGGGACCGGGGAGCTGTTTTTT.